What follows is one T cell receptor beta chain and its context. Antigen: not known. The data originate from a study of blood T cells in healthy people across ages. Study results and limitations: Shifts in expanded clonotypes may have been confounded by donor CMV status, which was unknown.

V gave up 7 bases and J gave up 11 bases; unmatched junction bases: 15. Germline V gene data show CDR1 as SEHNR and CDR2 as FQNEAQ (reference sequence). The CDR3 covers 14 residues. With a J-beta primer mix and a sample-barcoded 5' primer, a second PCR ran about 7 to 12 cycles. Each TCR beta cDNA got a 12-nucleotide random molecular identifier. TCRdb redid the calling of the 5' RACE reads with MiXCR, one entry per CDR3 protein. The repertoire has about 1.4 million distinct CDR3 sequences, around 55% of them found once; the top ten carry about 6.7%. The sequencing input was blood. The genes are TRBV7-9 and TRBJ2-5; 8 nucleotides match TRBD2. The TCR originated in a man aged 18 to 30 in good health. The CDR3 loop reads CASMVGTRVDEQYF. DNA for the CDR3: TGTGCCAGCATGGTTGGGACTAGGGTCGATGAGCAGTACTTC. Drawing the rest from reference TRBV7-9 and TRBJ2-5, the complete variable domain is DTGVSQNPRHKITKRGQNVTFRCDPISEHNRLYWYRQTLGQGPEFLTYFQNEAQLEKSRLLSDRFSAERPKGSFSTLEIQRTEQGDSAMYLCASMVGTRVDEQYFGPGTRLLVL.